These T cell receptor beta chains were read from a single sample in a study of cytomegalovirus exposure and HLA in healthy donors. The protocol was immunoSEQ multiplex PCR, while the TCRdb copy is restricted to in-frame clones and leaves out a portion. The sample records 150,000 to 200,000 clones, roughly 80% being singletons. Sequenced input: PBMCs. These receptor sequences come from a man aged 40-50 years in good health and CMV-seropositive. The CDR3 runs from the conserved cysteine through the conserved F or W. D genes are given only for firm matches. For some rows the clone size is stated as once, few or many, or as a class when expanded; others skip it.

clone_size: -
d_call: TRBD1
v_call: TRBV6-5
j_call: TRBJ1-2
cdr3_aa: CASGTDLYGYTF
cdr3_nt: TGTGCCAGCGGGACAGACCTATATGGCTACACCTTC

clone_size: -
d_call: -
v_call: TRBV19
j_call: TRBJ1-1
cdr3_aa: CASSSNPTRTNTEAFF
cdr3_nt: TGTGCCAGTAGTTCAAACCCGACAAGGACTAACACTGAAGCTTTCTTT

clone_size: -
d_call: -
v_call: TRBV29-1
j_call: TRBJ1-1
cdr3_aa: CSVVHRSPAEAFF
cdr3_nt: TGCAGCGTTGTACACCGTTCCCCCGCTGAAGCTTTCTTT

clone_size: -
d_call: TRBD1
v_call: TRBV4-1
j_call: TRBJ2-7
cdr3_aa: CASSQVGTGNKYSYEQYF
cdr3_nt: TGCGCCAGCAGCCAAGTGGGGACAGGGAATAAGTATTCCTACGAGCAGTACTTC

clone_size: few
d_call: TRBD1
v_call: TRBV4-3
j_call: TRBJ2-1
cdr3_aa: CASSQVTQGTEQFF
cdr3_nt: TGCGCCAGCAGCCAAGTAACACAGGGGACTGAGCAGTTCTTC

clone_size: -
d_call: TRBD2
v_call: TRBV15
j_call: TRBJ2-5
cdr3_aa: CATRPRGGYQETQYF
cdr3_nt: TGTGCCACGAGGCCCCGGGGGGGGTACCAAGAGACCCAGTACTTC

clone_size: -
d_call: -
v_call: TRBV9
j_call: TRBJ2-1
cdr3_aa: CASSVEGVVTYNEQFF
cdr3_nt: TGTGCCAGCAGCGTAGAGGGGGTTGTAACCTACAATGAGCAGTTCTTC

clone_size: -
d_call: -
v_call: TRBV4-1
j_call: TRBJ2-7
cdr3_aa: CASSQVGASHSYEQYF
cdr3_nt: TGCGCCAGCAGCCAAGTGGGAGCATCCCACTCGTACGAGCAGTACTTC

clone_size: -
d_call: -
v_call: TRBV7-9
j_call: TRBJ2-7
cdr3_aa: CASSLGDYEQYF
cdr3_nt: TGTGCCAGCAGCTTAGGAGACTACGAGCAGTACTTC

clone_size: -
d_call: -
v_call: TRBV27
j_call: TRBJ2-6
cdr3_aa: CASMGGTGANVLTF
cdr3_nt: TGTGCCAGCATGGGAGGTACTGGGGCCAACGTCCTGACTTTC

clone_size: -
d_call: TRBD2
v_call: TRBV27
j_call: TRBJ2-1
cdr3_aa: CASRGTSRYNEQFF
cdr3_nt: TGTGCCAGCAGGGGGACTAGCAGGTACAATGAGCAGTTCTTC

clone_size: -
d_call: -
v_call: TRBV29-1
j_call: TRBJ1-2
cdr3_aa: CSVSVSAYGYTF
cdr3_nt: TGCAGCGTTTCGGTTAGCGCCTATGGCTACACCTTC

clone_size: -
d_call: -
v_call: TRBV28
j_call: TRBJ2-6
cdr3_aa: CASMDSVFVLTF
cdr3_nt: TGTGCCAGCATGGACAGCGTATTCGTCCTGACTTTC

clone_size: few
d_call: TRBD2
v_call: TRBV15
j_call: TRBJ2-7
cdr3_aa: CATSSLGTERGRSYEQYF
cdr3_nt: TGTGCCACCAGCAGTCTCGGAACCGAGCGGGGAAGGTCCTACGAGCAGTACTTC

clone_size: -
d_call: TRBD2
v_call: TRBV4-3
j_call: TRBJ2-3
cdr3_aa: CASSLWTSGGDTQYF
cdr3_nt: TGCGCCAGCAGCCTTTGGACTAGCGGGGGTGATACGCAGTATTTT

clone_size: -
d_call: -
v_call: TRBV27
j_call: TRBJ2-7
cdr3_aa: CASSLKGAYEQYF
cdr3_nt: TGTGCCAGCAGTTTAAAAGGGGCCTACGAGCAGTACTTC

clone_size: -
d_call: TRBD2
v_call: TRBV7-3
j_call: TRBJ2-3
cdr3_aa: CASSSSGGIDTQYF
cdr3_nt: TGTGCCAGCAGCTCTAGCGGGGGGATAGATACGCAGTATTTT

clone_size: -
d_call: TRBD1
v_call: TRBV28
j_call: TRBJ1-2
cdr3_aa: CASSFPDRGAGYTF
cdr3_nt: TGTGCCAGCAGTTTTCCGGACAGGGGTGCTGGCTACACCTTC

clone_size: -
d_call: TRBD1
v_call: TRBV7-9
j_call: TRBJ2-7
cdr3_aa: CASSDGTGGPEQYF
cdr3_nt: TGTGCCAGCAGCGACGGGACAGGGGGGCCTGAGCAGTACTTC

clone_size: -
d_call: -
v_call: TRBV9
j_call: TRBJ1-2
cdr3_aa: CASSEGANYGYTF
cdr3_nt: TGTGCCAGCAGCGAGGGAGCTAACTATGGCTACACCTTC

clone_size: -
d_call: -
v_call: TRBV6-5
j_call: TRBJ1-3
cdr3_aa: CASKTSNTIYF
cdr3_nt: TGTGCCAGCAAGACAAGCAACACCATATATTTT

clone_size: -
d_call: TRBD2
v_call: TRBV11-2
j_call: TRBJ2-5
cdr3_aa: CASSTGTGGETQYF
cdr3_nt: TGTGCCAGCAGCACCGGGACGGGGGGAGAGACCCAGTACTTC

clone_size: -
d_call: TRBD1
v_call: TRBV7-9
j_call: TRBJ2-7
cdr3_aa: CASSSRDRGMYEQYF
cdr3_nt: TGTGCCAGCAGCTCGAGGGACAGGGGAATGTACGAGCAGTACTTC

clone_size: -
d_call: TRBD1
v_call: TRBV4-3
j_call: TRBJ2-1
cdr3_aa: CASSQESRDSNEQFF
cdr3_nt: TGCGCCAGCAGCCAAGAGAGCCGGGACAGCAATGAGCAGTTCTTC

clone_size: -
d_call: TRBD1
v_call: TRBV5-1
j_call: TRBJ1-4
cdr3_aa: CASSLTGEREKLFF
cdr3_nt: TGCGCCAGCAGCTTGACAGGGGAGCGTGAAAAACTGTTTTTT

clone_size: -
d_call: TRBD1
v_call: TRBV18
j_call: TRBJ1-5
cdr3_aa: CASSPTGGGSNQPQHF
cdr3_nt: TGTGCCAGCTCACCCACAGGGGGAGGTAGCAATCAGCCCCAGCATTTT

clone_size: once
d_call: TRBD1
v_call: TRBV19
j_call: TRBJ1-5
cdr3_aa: CASSTQGDQPQHF
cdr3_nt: TGTGCCAGTAGTACCCAGGGGGACCAGCCCCAGCATTTT

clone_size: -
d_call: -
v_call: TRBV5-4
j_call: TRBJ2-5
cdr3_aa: CASSDKGRGNQETQYF
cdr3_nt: TGTGCCAGCAGCGATAAGGGTCGGGGAAACCAAGAGACCCAGTACTTC

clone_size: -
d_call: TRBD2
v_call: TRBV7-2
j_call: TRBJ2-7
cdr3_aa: CASSLLSGGPYEQYF
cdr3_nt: TGTGCCAGCAGCTTGCTTAGCGGGGGTCCCTACGAGCAGTACTTC

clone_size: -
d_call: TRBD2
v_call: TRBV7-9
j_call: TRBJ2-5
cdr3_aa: CASSTGTSGPQETQYF
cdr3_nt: TGTGCCAGCAGCACCGGGACTAGCGGACCTCAAGAGACCCAGTACTTC

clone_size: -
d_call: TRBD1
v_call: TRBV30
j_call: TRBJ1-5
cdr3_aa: CAWTYNRGSQPQHF
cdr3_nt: TGTGCCTGGACCTACAACAGGGGAAGTCAGCCCCAGCATTTT

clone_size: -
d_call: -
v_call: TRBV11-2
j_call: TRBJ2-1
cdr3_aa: CASSPWTAVNEQFF
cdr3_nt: TGTGCCAGCAGCCCGTGGACTGCCGTCAATGAGCAGTTCTTC

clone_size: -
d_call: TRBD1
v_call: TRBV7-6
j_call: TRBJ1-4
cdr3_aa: CASSSGDSPKKLFF
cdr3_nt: TGTGCCAGCAGCTCCGGGGACAGCCCCAAAAAACTGTTTTTT

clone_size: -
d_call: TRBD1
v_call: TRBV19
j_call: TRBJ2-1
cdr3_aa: CASDDRGMNEQFF
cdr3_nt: TGTGCCAGCGACGACAGGGGAATGAATGAGCAGTTCTTC